A selection of T cell receptor beta chains follows, all from one sample in a study of cytomegalovirus exposure and HLA in healthy donors. Here immunoSEQ multiplex PCR was the method, and the copy in TCRdb shows in-frame clones only, minus some. The repertoire holds about 110,000 clones, with 75% to 85% as singletons. Sequenced: PBMCs. Receptors originate from a man over 45 in good health and CMV-seronegative. Each CDR3 is given with its conserved first and last residue. The order of the fields is V gene, J gene, clone size, CDR3 protein. Not every row has a clone size; where given, it reads once, few, many or a size class.

>TRBV6-1|TRBJ1-1|NA
CASTVNTEAFF
>TRBV19|TRBJ1-1|NA
CASSPRQPNTEAFF
>TRBV6-5|TRBJ2-2|NA
CASSQLAVNTGELFF
>TRBV6-1|TRBJ1-6|NA
CASSESGPGIIPLHF
>TRBV10-3|TRBJ2-2|NA
CAIRQEGSTGELFF
>TRBV28|TRBJ1-2|NA
CASSLLGGYGYTF
>TRBV7-2|TRBJ1-2|once
CASSLGRDQYGYTF
>TRBV10-3|TRBJ1-6|few
CAISETLGQASPLHF
>TRBV28|TRBJ1-6|NA
CASSFGTDSSYNSPLHF
>TRBV10-1|TRBJ2-1|NA
CASSLLAGGIRDNEQFF
>TRBV15|TRBJ1-1|few
CATSGGTGRAEAFF
>TRBV6-5|TRBJ1-2|NA
CASRRSPRLQGYTF
>TRBV2|TRBJ2-5|NA
CASSYLMGGRGETQYF
>TRBV6-5|TRBJ1-4|NA
CASSSRFLDGLFF
>TRBV7-3|TRBJ1-6|NA
CASSLTSGQGSPLHF
>TRBV19|TRBJ1-1|once
CASSMIAGTEAFF
>TRBV7-8|TRBJ2-7|once
CASSFTVSAAGAFYEQYF